Presented here are 10 T cell receptor beta chains from one specimen sequenced in a study of OX40 agonist ivuxolimab in advanced cancers. Libraries were prepared by immunoSEQ multiplex PCR; TCRdb keeps only in-frame clonotypes and omits some of them. The table includes some 70,000 clones, more than 75% detected once. The sequencing used CD4+ or CD8+ T cells sorted from blood, collected in a trial of the OX40 agonist ivuxolimab. The receptors stem from an adult with an advanced solid tumor such as melanoma, head and neck, liver or kidney cancer.

The genes are TRBV14 and TRBJ2-6; maybe TRBD2 (5 bases). V was trimmed by 10 bases and J by 0 bases, leaving 10 bases between them. From germline, CDR1 is SGHDN and CDR2 FVKESK. The CDR3 loop spans 14 amino acids. DNA of the CDR3: TGTGCCACCCCCGGGGACTCTGGGGCCAACGTCCTGACTTTC. Translated, it gives CATPGDSGANVLTF.

The chain employs TRBV20-1 and TRBJ1-2, with D tentatively TRBD1 (6 bases). Germline assignment: CDR1 DFQATT and CDR2 SNEGSKA (reference sequence). The CDR3 loop spans 11 amino acids. The V end lost 5 bases, the J end lost 3 bases, and 7 bases lay between the germline ends. The CDR3 DNA reads TGCAGTGCTCACAGGGACTATGGCTACACCTTC. Encoded protein: CSAHRDYGYTF.

The rearrangement uses TRBV7-8 and TRBJ2-7; 11 bases line up with TRBD1. Germline V gives CDR1 SGHVS, CDR2 FQNEAQ. The V segment lost 6 bases and the J segment 1 base; nucleotides outside the gene matches: 2. CDR3 length: 14 residues. CDR3 protein: CASRRDRGSYEQYF. In nucleotides, the CDR3 is TGTGCCAGCAGGCGGGACAGGGGGTCCTACGAGCAGTACTTC.

The genes are TRBV12-5 and TRBJ2-1, with 13 bases lining up with TRBD2. The CDR3 extends over 17 amino acids. The V segment lost 1 base and the J segment 7 bases; nucleotides outside the gene matches: 7. The V gene's germline CDR1 is LGHNT and CDR2 FRNRAP. The CDR3 region has the DNA TGTGCTAGTGGTTTGGCAACTAGCGGGAGGGCCCGGAATGAGCAGTTCTTC. Translating gives CASGLATSGRARNEQFF. The full variable domain, with the rest looked up from reference TRBV12-5 and TRBJ2-1, is DARVTQTPRHKVTEMGQEVTMRCQPILGHNTVFWYRQTMMQGLELLAYFRNRAPLDDSGMPKDRFSAEMPDATLATLKIQPSEPRDSAVYFCASGLATSGRARNEQFFGPGTRLTVL.

This sequence joins TRBV5-4 and TRBJ2-7; tentative D call: TRBD1 (6 bases). Trimming left V 0 bases short and J 7 bases short, with 14 bases between. This CDR3 spans 14 amino acids. Germline V lookup: CDR1 SGHNT, CDR2 YYREEE (reference sequence). The CDR3 DNA reads as TGTGCCAGCAGCTTGGGGGGGCCTCGGGTGGAGCAGTACTTC. Amino acids: CASSLGGPRVEQYF.

The chain carries TRBV29-1 and TRBJ1-5; perhaps TRBD1 as D (6 bases). The germline V gene has CDR1 SQVTM and CDR2 ANQGSEA. The CDR3 length is 13 residues. Deletions cut 5 bases from V and 6 bases from J, with 14 bases between. The CDR3 protein is CSVRRAQGQPQHF. The CDR3 DNA follows: TGCAGCGTTCGAAGGGCACAGGGTCAGCCCCAGCATTTT.

This sequence joins TRBV28 and TRBJ2-7; perhaps TRBD2 as D (5 bases). CDR3 size: 13 residues. V lost 6 bases to trimming and J lost 9 bases, with 18 bases between them. Germline V gene sequence: CDR1 MDHEN, CDR2 SYDVKM. The CDR3 here is CASRLTSFQAQYF. The DNA for the CDR3 is TGTGCCAGCAGACTCACTAGTTTCCAGGCGCAGTACTTC.

This clone was detected only once. The rearrangement joins TRBV28 to TRBJ1-5; D gene unclear. This CDR3 contains 12 residues. With 10 bases removed from V and 0 bases from J, the gap between germline ends came to 7 bases. From germline, CDR1 is MDHEN and CDR2 SYDVKM. For the CDR3, the DNA is TGTGCCACCTCAGATAGCAATCAGCCCCAGCATTTT. It translates to CATSDSNQPQHF.

This chain uses TRBV4-3 with TRBJ2-5; TRBD2 matches 10 bases. The CDR3 totals 15 residues. Germline values: CDR1 LGHNA, CDR2 YSLEER. Trimming took 2 bases from V and 5 from J; bases not matched to a gene: 5. The DNA of the CDR3 is TGCGCCAGCAGCCAACGGGGACTAGCGTTTGAGACCCAGTACTTC. This codes for CASSQRGLAFETQYF.

The genes are TRBV11-2 and TRBJ2-7, with a weak D call TRBD1 (6 bases). V was trimmed by 5 bases and J by 2 bases, leaving 16 bases between them. The CDR3 is 15 amino acids. Germline V gives CDR1 SGHAT, CDR2 FQNNGV. The CDR3 here is CASSPDRYNTYEQYF. The CDR3 DNA reads TGTGCCAGCAGCCCGGACAGATATAACACCTACGAGCAGTACTTC.